This T cell receptor beta chain was sequenced during a study of blood T cell repertoires in COVID-19. Study summary: The samples span acute and convalescent COVID-19 from the United States, Italy and Spain. The analysed material was cDNA or gDNA that came from T cells, B-cell-depleted T cells, or PBMCs.

Some clones are missing from TCRdb's copy, which holds only in-frame ones; the method was immunoSEQ multiplex PCR. The sample records 100,000 to 150,000 clones, 70% to 80% being singletons. This CDR3 is built from 19 residues. Trimming at V came to 5 bases and at J to 4 bases, leaving 19 bases not matched to a gene. The germline gives CDR1 SGHDT, CDR2 YYEEEE. The clonotype was recovered from a human donor in a cohort sampled during active COVID-19. Sequencing was performed on peripheral blood. This chain connects TRBV5-6 to TRBJ2-1; 9 bases are shared with TRBD2. The CDR3 protein is CASSPTVIKSGGQYNEQFF. For the CDR3, the DNA is TGTGCCAGCAGTCCGACGGTGATAAAGAGCGGGGGGCAATACAATGAGCAGTTCTTC.